The 18 T cell receptor beta chains listed next were all sequenced from one sample in a study of cytomegalovirus exposure and HLA in healthy donors. Assay used: immunoSEQ multiplex PCR; TCRdb lists only in-frame clones, some missing. The sample has over 100,000 clones, around nine tenths seen once; the top ten hold about 3.7%. Sequenced sample: PBMCs. These TCRs come from a man in his thirties or forties in good health and CMV-seronegative.

The rearrangement joins TRBV28 to TRBJ1-2; D is undetermined. Trimming removed 6 bases from V and 6 bases from J, with 20 bases in between. CDR1 and CDR2 from the germline V gene are MDHEN and SYDVKM. The CDR3 loop spans 15 amino acids. CDR3 nucleotides: TGTGCCAGCAGCGTTCTAACCGCTTTGTACGATGGCTACACCTTC. Translating gives CASSVLTALYDGYTF.

This rearrangement joins TRBV6-1 to TRBJ2-1, with D possibly TRBD2 on 6 matching bases. Germline CDR1 is MNHNS and CDR2 is SASEGT. Trimming cost V 7 bases and J 3 bases, with 16 bases left between them. The CDR3 runs to 15 residues. The CDR3: CASIVDKGGYNEQFF. In DNA, the CDR3 is TGTGCCAGCATAGTAGACAAGGGAGGCTACAATGAGCAGTTCTTC.

The chain carries TRBV6-6 and TRBJ1-2; D call uncertain. CDR1 is MNHNY, CDR2 SVGAGI, per germline (reference sequence). The CDR3 totals 13 residues. With 5 bases removed from V and 0 bases from J, the gap between germline ends came to 7 bases. CDR3 sequence reads: CASSPTANYGYTF. The CDR3 DNA reads as TGTGCCAGCAGTCCTACTGCTAACTATGGCTACACCTTC.

The rearrangement joins TRBV2 to TRBJ2-7, with 7 bases lining up with TRBD1. The V gene end was trimmed by 4 bases and the J gene end by 3 bases; junction bases not matched to a gene: 3. Germline lookup yields CDR1 SNHLY and CDR2 FYNNEI. The CDR3 runs to 13 residues. The CDR3 is CASSGWDSYEQYF. As DNA, the CDR3 is TGTGCCAGCAGTGGTTGGGACAGCTACGAGCAGTACTTC.

In its sample, this clone was seen a few times. The chain uses TRBV9 and TRBJ1-2; D not resolved. Trimming stripped 3 bases from V and 0 bases from J, with 9 bases between. Germline V CDR1 and CDR2: SGDLS, YYNGEE. This CDR3 is 14 amino acids long. CDR3 sequence: CASSDLRANYGYTF. The CDR3 DNA follows: TGTGCCAGCAGCGACCTCCGGGCTAACTATGGCTACACCTTC.

The chain has TRBV5-1 and TRBJ1-2, with 7 bases aligning to TRBD1. The germline V gene encodes CDR1 SGHRS and CDR2 YFSETQ. The CDR3 spans 17 residues. The V and J ends lost 3 bases and 3 bases, in that order; junction bases with no gene match: 14. This CDR3 reads CASSSSWEGGAYYGYTF. In DNA, the CDR3 is TGCGCCAGCAGCTCATCATGGGAAGGGGGCGCCTACTATGGCTACACCTTC.

V usage is TRBV5-4 and J usage is TRBJ2-1; 10 bases map to TRBD2. The J segment lost 9 bases and the V segment lost 2 bases, leaving 11 bases of the junction unmatched. The CDR3 has 16 amino acids. Germline V gene sequence: CDR1 SGHNT, CDR2 YYREEE (reference sequence). In DNA form, the CDR3 reads TGTGCCAGCAGCTTCCGAGCGGGGGGGCCGACGAGTGAGCAGTTCTTC. Translating gives CASSFRAGGPTSEQFF.

The chain recombines TRBV4-3 with TRBJ2-7, with D perhaps TRBD1 (5 bases). The ends were cut back, 5 bases at V and 0 bases at J, with 14 bases in the middle. The length of the CDR3 is 15 residues. Germline-derived CDR1 and CDR2 are LGHNA and YSLEER. CDR3 region: CASSAYPGHSYEQYF. CDR3 coding DNA: TGCGCCAGCAGCGCCTACCCAGGGCACTCCTACGAGCAGTACTTC.

The chain has TRBV5-4 and TRBJ1-1; TRBD1 aligns across 8 bases. After removal of 3 bases from V and 3 bases from J, the junction contained 13 bases not matched to a gene. This CDR3 region has 17 residues. Germline CDR1 reads SGHNT; CDR2 reads YYREEE (reference sequence). The CDR3 bases are TGTGCCAGCAGCTCCCGAAGCAGGGGGCAATGGGACACTGAAGCTTTCTTT. Protein sequence: CASSSRSRGQWDTEAFF.

V usage is TRBV2 and J usage is TRBJ1-2; D unclear. The CDR3 sequence is 14 residues long. Germline CDR1 SNHLY, CDR2 FYNNEI. Trimming removed 5 bases at V and 5 bases at J, with 15 bases between. Here the CDR3 reads CASSPGKTKYGYTF. CDR3 DNA sequence: TGTGCCAGCAGTCCCGGGAAGACGAAGTATGGCTACACCTTC.

The J gene is TRBJ2-2, the V gene TRBV5-1, with TRBD1 matching over 10 bases. Germline assignment: CDR1 SGHRS and CDR2 YFSETQ. V was clipped by 4 bases and J by 7 bases; unmatched bases: 7. The CDR3 is made up of 15 amino acids. The CDR3 DNA reads TGCGCCAGCAGCCCGGACAGGGGGTTTCACGGGGAGCTGTTTTTT. Protein product: CASSPDRGFHGELFF.

This clone occurred once. The CDR3 protein is CASSQIGGETQYF. For the CDR3, the DNA is TGCGCCAGCAGCCAAATAGGCGGGGAGACCCAGTACTTC. This chain links TRBV4-3 with TRBJ2-5, with D possibly TRBD2 on 5 matching bases. Trimming stripped 2 bases from V and 5 bases from J, with 9 bases between. The CDR3 loop spans 13 amino acids. Germline V gene data show CDR1 as LGHNA and CDR2 as YSLEER.

This clone was detected only once. The sample has other DNA sequences that encode this CDR3 too. The V gene is TRBV19, the J gene TRBJ2-5, with 9 bases that match TRBD1. The CDR3 covers 13 residues. The ends lost 5 bases at V and 3 bases at J; junction bases unmatched: 1. Looked up from germline, CDR1 is LNHDA and CDR2 is SQIVND (reference sequence). The CDR3 nucleotides read TGTGCCAGTAGTTGGACAGGGGAAGAGACCCAGTACTTC. Translation gives CASSWTGEETQYF.

V usage is TRBV2 and J usage is TRBJ1-5; D gene uncertain. Germline loops: CDR1 SNHLY, CDR2 FYNNEI. The CDR3 sequence is 17 residues long. Trimming stripped 3 bases from V and 2 bases from J, with 17 bases between. The DNA for the CDR3 is TGTGCCAGCAGTGATCGAGTCGTAAGAACGGGCAATCAGCCCCAGCATTTT. Its translation: CASSDRVVRTGNQPQHF. The complete variable domain, with remaining parts taken from reference TRBV2 and TRBJ1-5, reads EPEVTQTPSHQVTQMGQEVILRCVPISNHLYFYWYRQILGQKVEFLVSFYNNEISEKSEIFDDQFSVERPDGSNFTLKIRSTKLEDSAMYFCASSDRVVRTGNQPQHFGDGTRLSIL.

The rearrangement joins TRBV5-1 to TRBJ2-5; D may be TRBD1 (5 bases). The ends were cut back, 2 bases at V and 7 bases at J, with 15 bases in the middle. The CDR3 consists of 14 residues. Germline V lookup: CDR1 SGHRS, CDR2 YFSETQ. CDR3 amino acids: CASSFDMTQGTQYF. The CDR3, as DNA: TGCGCCAGCAGCTTTGATATGACTCAGGGGACCCAGTACTTC.

The chain has TRBV14 and TRBJ1-2; the match to TRBD1 covers 7 bases. Per the germline V gene, CDR1 is SGHDN and CDR2 is FVKESK. The CDR3 extends over 13 amino acids. With 4 bases clipped from V and 4 bases from J, the junction kept 3 bases outside the gene matches. The CDR3 reads CASSPDRSYGYTF. CDR3 in DNA: TGTGCCAGCAGCCCGGACAGGAGCTATGGCTACACCTTC.

This sequence joins TRBV9 and TRBJ2-5, with 10 positions matching TRBD1. Germline V gives CDR1 SGDLS, CDR2 YYNGEE. V shed 5 bases and J 3 bases; nucleotides not matched to a gene: 1. The CDR3 loop spans 13 amino acids. CDR3 DNA: TGTGCCAGCAGAGGGACAGGGGAAGAGACCCAGTACTTC. Amino acid sequence: CASRGTGEETQYF.

The genes are TRBV5-4 and TRBJ1-1; D is undetermined. The CDR3 runs 12 residues. The germline V gene has CDR1 SGHNT and CDR2 YYREEE (reference sequence). V was shortened by 2 bases and J by 3 bases, with 5 bases between the two germline ends. The DNA for the CDR3 is TGTGCCAGCAGCTTCGGGGACACTGAAGCTTTCTTT. Encoded protein: CASSFGDTEAFF. Variable domain in full (rest from reference TRBV5-4 and TRBJ1-1): ETGVTQSPTHLIKTRGQQVTLRCSSQSGHNTVSWYQQALGQGPQFIFQYYREEENGRGNFPPRFSGLQFPNYSSELNVNALELDDSALYLCASSFGDTEAFFGQGTRLTVV.